Following are 15 T cell receptor beta chains from one sample sequenced in a study of blood T cell repertoires in COVID-19. Clones were sequenced by immunoSEQ multiplex PCR, and TCRdb holds only the in-frame ones, with some missing. The repertoire has approximately 190,000 clones, 84% of them found once; the top ten carry about 20%. Sequencing was performed on peripheral blood. The receptor source for this set is a human donor in a cohort sampled during active COVID-19.

The rearrangement joins TRBV28 to TRBJ2-5, with D tentatively TRBD2 (5 bases). Germline values: CDR1 MDHEN, CDR2 SYDVKM. CDR3 length: 14 residues. The germline V and J ends were trimmed by 2 bases and 2 bases, with 9 bases remaining between them. The CDR3 loop is CASSLARTQETQYF. The CDR3 nucleotides read TGTGCCAGCAGTTTAGCCCGGACTCAAGAGACCCAGTACTTC.

The V call is TRBV19, the J call TRBJ2-1; TRBD2 agrees at 8 bases. The trim removed 5 bases at V and 2 bases at J, leaving 5 bases unmatched. Germline V lookup: CDR1 LNHDA, CDR2 SQIVND (reference sequence). This CDR3 is 15 amino acids long. CDR3 in DNA: TGTGCCAGTAGTGCGGCGGGAGGTGCCTACAATGAGCAGTTCTTC. Amino acid sequence: CASSAAGGAYNEQFF. The variable domain in full, with the rest retrieved from reference TRBV19 and TRBJ2-1, is DGGITQSPKYLFRKEGQNVTLSCEQNLNHDAMYWYRQDPGQGLRLIYYSQIVNDFQKGDIAEGYSVSREKKESFPLTVTSAQKNPTAFYLCASSAAGGAYNEQFFGPGTRLTVL.

The chain recombines TRBV3-1 (or the pseudogene TRBV3-2) with TRBJ2-6; possibly TRBD1 for D (5 bases). CDR3 length: 14 amino acids. Germline values: CDR1 LGHDT, CDR2 YNNKEL (reference sequence). Trimming pared 5 bases from V and 2 bases from J, leaving 7 bases between. CDR3 sequence reads: CASSIRAGANVLTF. In DNA, the CDR3 is TGTGCCAGCAGCATCAGGGCTGGGGCCAACGTCCTGACTTTC.

The V call is TRBV5-1, the J call TRBJ2-7; D may be TRBD1 (6 bases). Germline-derived CDR1 and CDR2 are SGHRS and YFSETQ. CDR3 length: 14 residues. Trimming took off 6 bases at V and 0 bases at J, with 13 bases between the two ends. The CDR3 bases are TGCGCCAGCAAGATACAGGGTCTCTCCTACGAGCAGTACTTC. Encoded protein: CASKIQGLSYEQYF.

The chain employs TRBV28 and TRBJ2-6, with D perhaps TRBD2 (6 bases). V lost 8 bases, J lost 0 bases, and 14 bases lay in between. This CDR3 contains 16 residues. Germline CDR1 MDHEN, CDR2 SYDVKM. The chain's CDR3 is CASRRGGASGANVLTF. The CDR3 coding sequence is TGTGCCAGCCGGCGGGGCGGAGCCTCTGGGGCCAACGTCCTGACTTTC.

This clone is a singleton in its sample. The rearrangement uses TRBV5-1 and TRBJ2-2, with 7 bases identical to TRBD1. V shed 3 bases and J 3 bases; nucleotides not matched to a gene: 5. The CDR3 runs 15 residues. Looked up from germline, CDR1 is SGHRS and CDR2 is YFSETQ. CDR3 DNA: TGCGCCAGCAGCTGGGACAGTACTGACACCGGGGAGCTGTTTTTT. It codes for CASSWDSTDTGELFF.

The DNA of the CDR3 is TGTGCCAGCAGCGCCCCCGCCCAGGACTCCGGCCGACATGAGCAGTTCTTC. Amino acid sequence: CASSAPAQDSGRHEQFF. V and J are TRBV5-7 and TRBJ2-1; maybe TRBD2 (5 bases). TRBV5-7 is designated an ORF whose function remains uncertain. The CDR3 has 17 residues. V was pared by 4 bases and J by 8 bases, with 25 bases between.

The chain carries TRBV7-2 and TRBJ2-7, with 12 bases identical to TRBD2. CDR3 length equals 18 residues. With V trimmed by 4 bases and J by 7 bases, 17 bases remained unmatched. CDR1 is SGHTA and CDR2 is FQGNSA in the germline V gene. Here the CDR3 DNA reads TGTGCCAGCAGCTCTCCGACTAGCGGGAGTGGGGGTAGGTGGGAGCAGTACTTC. Its protein product is CASSSPTSGSGGRWEQYF.

The chain recombines TRBV18 with TRBJ2-1; a possible D gene is TRBD2 (5 bases). V lost 2 bases and J 1 base, leaving 15 bases between the germline ends. Per the germline V gene, CDR1 is KGHSH and CDR2 is LQKENI. The CDR3 consists of 17 residues. The CDR3 sequence is CASSPTATTISYNEQFF. DNA of the CDR3: TGTGCCAGCTCACCAACCGCGACTACCATTTCCTACAATGAGCAGTTCTTC.

This clone was recorded once. This chain uses TRBV3-1 (or the pseudogene TRBV3-2) with TRBJ2-1; 11 bases map to TRBD2. Germline V CDR1 and CDR2: LGHDT, YNNKEL (reference sequence). V lost 4 bases and J lost 8; bases outside the gene matches: 13. There are 17 residues in the CDR3. The CDR3 region is CASSRVAGTSGLDEQFF. DNA of the CDR3: TGTGCCAGCAGCCGAGTCGCCGGGACTAGCGGCCTTGATGAGCAGTTCTTC.

This clone was seen only a few times. V usage is TRBV5-1 and J usage is TRBJ1-6; TRBD1 might be the D (6 bases). Germline assignment: CDR1 SGHRS and CDR2 YFSETQ. This CDR3 has 15 amino acids. Trimming shortened V by 2 bases and J by 8 bases, and 14 bases separated the two germline ends. The CDR3 DNA reads as TGCGCCAGCAGCTTCCAACACAGGGTGGATTCACCCCTCCACTTT. Its translation: CASSFQHRVDSPLHF.

V gene TRBV3-1 (or the pseudogene TRBV3-2) combines with J gene TRBJ2-5; no clear D gene. From germline, CDR1 is LGHDT and CDR2 YNNKEL (reference sequence). This CDR3 spans 13 amino acids. Trimming cost V 1 base and J 7 bases, with 10 bases left between them. CDR3 DNA: TGTGCCAGCAGCCAAGGAGGTTTAAGGACCCAGTACTTC. It specifies CASSQGGLRTQYF.

The chain carries TRBV2 and TRBJ1-5, with D tentatively TRBD1 (5 bases). This CDR3 has 13 amino acids. V was cut by 7 bases and J by 6 bases, with 13 bases left in between. Germline values: CDR1 SNHLY, CDR2 FYNNEI. The CDR3 here is CASTLAGGQPQHF. Written as DNA, the CDR3 is TGTGCCAGCACCCTAGCGGGGGGTCAGCCCCAGCATTTT.

The chain recombines TRBV28 with TRBJ1-3; D not certain. The CDR3 has 16 amino acids. The germline V and J ends were trimmed by 2 bases and 0 bases, with 11 bases remaining between them. Germline loops: CDR1 MDHEN, CDR2 SYDVKM. This chain's CDR3 is CASSLNTVRSGNTIYF. CDR3 DNA sequence: TGTGCCAGCAGTTTAAATACGGTCCGCTCTGGAAACACCATATATTTT.

V usage is TRBV5-6 and J usage is TRBJ2-7; 8 nucleotides agree with TRBD1. Germline CDR1 SGHDT, CDR2 YYEEEE. The CDR3 spans 14 residues. The junction had 3 bases not matched to a gene; V was cut back by 2 bases and J by 2 bases. CDR3 coding DNA: TGTGCCAGCAGCTTTGGGACAGGAACCTACGAGCAGTACTTC. Translated, it gives CASSFGTGTYEQYF. Full variable domain (missing parts from reference TRBV5-6 and TRBJ2-7): DAGVTQSPTHLIKTRGQQVTLRCSPKSGHDTVSWYQQALGQGPQFIFQYYEEEERQRGNFPDRFSGHQFPNYSSELNVNALLLGDSALYLCASSFGTGTYEQYFGPGTRLTVT.